The TCR beta chain under discussion was sequenced for a study of cytomegalovirus exposure and HLA in healthy donors (dated by TCRdb to 2015 to 2018). The study in broad terms: An earlier analysis of some 550 of the donors reported 250 to 350 Gb of sequence data and more than 90 million unique TCR beta sequences from 190 million or so T cells. Of the roughly 390 genotyped donors, roughly 80% fell in the genetic ancestry cluster associated with self-reported Caucasian donors. Donor age, sex, ethnicity and CMV serostatus were collected together with the repertoire data. Roughly five DR-DQ haplotypes were treated as single units for association and clustering because of strong linkage in the cohort. An earlier analysis of several hundred of the donors applied high-throughput TCR beta sequencing to assess whether each TCR beta V gene segment acted as functional or pseudogenic. A later analysis re-analyzed previously published TCR beta repertoires from about 600 donors and added high-resolution HLA genotyping to study TCR occurrence patterns. A separate validation cohort of 100 to 150 different subjects was used in addition to the 666-subject first cohort. The aim of the study was to test whether cataloging public T cell receptors could identify signatures of past pathogen exposure. Among around 400 genotyped donors of the cohort, an average of around 250,000 unique TCR beta nucleotide sequences was sequenced per donor, of which roughly 17% were non-productive. Typing coverage varied by locus: roughly 620-630 donors for A, B, C, DRB1 and DQB1; about 520 for DQA1; about 590 for DPA1; approximately 490 for DPB1. Rather than drawing on any new phenotypic data, the later analysis identified candidate immune exposures from TCR beta sequences and the way those sequences occurred across donors. All discovery cohort repertoires had been generated on a single sequencing platform. Using immunosequencing, the study profiled T cell repertoires from approximately 700 subjects and related those repertoires to cytomegalovirus serostatus. To predict cytomegalovirus infection status, the study brought together high-throughput TCR immunosequencing, statistical association of individual TCRs with disease status, and machine learning. Approximately 300 gigabases of sequencing data and approximately 84 million unique TCR sequences were included in an early release covering several hundred HLA-typed donors. Both class I and class II loci were covered by HLA typing, at four-digit resolution. A later genetic analysis took genome-wide SNP genotypes for about 55% of the 666 donors and used that subset as a discovery cohort.

V and J are trimmed by 4 bases and 3 bases, and the gene matches miss 3 bases of the junction. Looking up the germline V gene (reference sequence) yields CDR1 SEHNR and CDR2 FQNEAQ. The CDR3 runs 15 residues from the cysteine to the phenylalanine. Only the CDR3 DNA is retained, 45 bases long and in frame from the first base. Broader findings and caveats from the paper: Because some donors lacked HLA typing at each locus, the association tests relied only on the typed subset. The cohort was sequenced for TCR beta chains only, and without alpha or paired-chain data the features that could be detected were limited. A later analysis associated about 17,000 TCR beta sequences with specific HLA alleles at a false discovery rate of 0.05. Because counts were too low, roughly 18 rarely observed V segments, including chromosome 9 orphons, were left out of the earlier analysis of 587 of the donors. A later analysis found that HLA-associated TCR beta chains were more clonally expanded and had lower generation probabilities than equally common non-associated chains. Assigning TCR associations to individual alleles was difficult when HLA alleles, especially DR and DQ, strongly co-occurred. For the cohort, immune exposure information was limited to CMV serostatus. Most CMV-associated TCR beta chains appeared to be HLA-restricted in a later analysis, and the HLA associations seemed to be driven largely by CMV exposure. An earlier analysis of 587 of the donors showed that most TCR beta V segments appeared in productive rearrangements either about 87% or about 30% of the time, which broadly matched IMGT annotations. Some IMGT-functional V segments, including TRBV6-2 and TRBV6-3, could not be distinguished by the 87-base-pair reads and were therefore excluded. Compared with the roughly 670-donor mean, donors in an Asian-associated ancestry cluster had fewer N-insertions in productive TCRs, according to a later genetic analysis. The classifier was reported to diagnose cytomegalovirus status with high specificity and sensitivity in both the original cohort and the validation cohort. According to a later analysis, TCR association rates differed among HLA loci, with DRB1 alleles showing the most associated TCRs and HLA-C alleles showing the fewest. The study gave a list of some 150 TCR beta chains associated with cytomegalovirus. Three of the identified cytomegalovirus-associated TCR beta chains were confirmed in vitro to be specific for cytomegalovirus antigens. The authors suggested that the approach could potentially be generalized to other disease states and immunological phenotypes. Linkage disequilibrium might explain the correlated functional status among segregating V segments, but an unknown experimental factor could not be ruled out. Most TCR sequences were seen in very few donors, while some public TCRs were found in many individuals. Roughly uniform sequencing depth across donors was assumed in presence/absence analyses, although this assumption may not hold. Several of the top co-occurrence clusters appeared to be linked to parvovirus B19, influenza, CMV and Epstein-Barr virus, according to a later analysis. A cluster of highly shared sequence variants was judged likely to represent a technical artifact of the sequencing pipeline. A further reported finding was that TCR beta sequences accurately predicted the HLA-A and HLA-B alleles for most subjects in the first cohort. In a later genetic analysis, a missense DCLRE1C variant was associated with V-gene and J-gene trimming of TCR beta chains, and the association was replicated in an independent cohort.

Library creation used the immunoSEQ multiplex PCR assay. For the multiplex PCR, a mixture combining 60 forward primers for TCR Vbeta segments and 13 reverse primers for TCR Jbeta segments was used. Amplification of the CDR3 region of rearranged TCR beta genes was performed with a multiplex PCR assay on genomic DNA. The Illumina HiSeq System was used to sequence the amplified TCR beta libraries as 87-base-pair reads. The paper's data handling went like this. A later analysis tallied around 87 million unique TCR beta chains across the 650 to 750 repertoires, and around 9.9 million of those chains were shared by two or more donors. Raw reads were error-corrected and collapsed into unique sequences with a nearest-neighbor algorithm that merged closely related sequences to remove PCR and sequencing errors. Alignment of CDR3 sequences to IMGT reference sequences was used to assign V, D and J gene segments. For a sequence to be retained, a match of at least six nucleotides to both a V gene segment and a J gene segment was required. A rearrangement counted as productive if the CDR3 had no stop codons and remained in frame with V and J, and every other rearrangement counted as non-productive. Following IMGT convention, CDR3 was defined as the stretch from the second conserved V-encoded cysteine to the conserved J-encoded phenylalanine. The earlier analysis of about 590 of the donors excluded sequences that lacked an unambiguous match to a single V gene segment. An earlier analysis of around 600 of the donors classified V segments as functional when productive rearrangements were above 56.7% and as segregating when the standard deviation between donors was above 5%. A statistical classification framework was developed to diagnose cytomegalovirus status using the catalog of TCR beta chain sequences. A later analysis assigned V and J genes by comparing TCR nucleotide sequences with IMGT/GENE-DB human TR gene sequences. Using the TCRdist pipeline, a later analysis assigned CDR3 sequences along with most-parsimonious VDJ recombination scenarios. A later analysis defined each TCR beta chain by its CDR3 amino acid sequence plus V-gene family, and excluded reads lacking a unique V-gene family. In a later analysis, 450 to 600 highly shared, low-generation-probability nucleotide sequences were removed to address suspected cross-contamination and a sequencing artifact. In a later analysis, a clonal expansion index for each public chain was calculated from normalized within-repertoire ranks of inferred template counts. A later analysis computed generation probabilities with a VDJ recombination model fitted to out-of-frame rearrangements, and checked the results against IGoR. In a later analysis, hypergeometric tests were used to score TCR-TCR, TCR-HLA and TCR-CMV co-occurrence, with a repertoire-size bias correction applied to TCR pairs. To estimate false discovery rates, a later analysis permuted the HLA or CMV assignments 20 times. In a later analysis, co-occurring TCRs were grouped using DBSCAN, and TCRdist sequence similarity was added for clustering within HLA-allele-positive subsets. Repertoires with fewer than 30,000 or more than 120,000 public chains, plus five repertoires with anomalous nucleotide sharing, were excluded from co-occurrence clustering. The immuneACCESS repertoire file appears here via TCRdb, limited to in-frame rearrangements. These files lack a portion of the clones; in checked studies, under half of the deficit traces to unresolved V genes, and the cause of the others is not known. V and J calls and clone size follow that table, whereas D and trimming were derived from the DNA. This sample holds over 200,000 clones; roughly 84% were observed only once. The top ten constitute 1% to 1.5% of the sample.

In total, approximately 690 healthy bone marrow donors made up the cohort. At the time of sampling, all cohort members were nominally healthy, though unrecorded immune exposures were likely present. Of the 670 or so cohort members, approximately 290 had a positive CMV serostatus and 350 to 450 had a negative one, while no CMV serostatus was recorded for the donor. Each donor provided a peripheral blood sample, and peripheral blood mononuclear cells were used for TCR beta sequencing. Genomic DNA was extracted from the blood cell samples with the Qiagen DNeasy Blood Extraction Kit. On this clone: Its recognized antigen is unknown. Base quality data are lacking; no much larger clone is found one base away.

Specimen: PBMCs. Recombination joined TRBV7-9 with TRBJ2-7, with 13 middle bases fitting TRBD2. The sequence came from a human donor in good health. The CDR3 here reads CASSSGLAGVYEQYF. The DNA is as follows: TGTGCCAGCAGCTCCGGACTAGCGGGAGTCTACGAGCAGTACTTC.